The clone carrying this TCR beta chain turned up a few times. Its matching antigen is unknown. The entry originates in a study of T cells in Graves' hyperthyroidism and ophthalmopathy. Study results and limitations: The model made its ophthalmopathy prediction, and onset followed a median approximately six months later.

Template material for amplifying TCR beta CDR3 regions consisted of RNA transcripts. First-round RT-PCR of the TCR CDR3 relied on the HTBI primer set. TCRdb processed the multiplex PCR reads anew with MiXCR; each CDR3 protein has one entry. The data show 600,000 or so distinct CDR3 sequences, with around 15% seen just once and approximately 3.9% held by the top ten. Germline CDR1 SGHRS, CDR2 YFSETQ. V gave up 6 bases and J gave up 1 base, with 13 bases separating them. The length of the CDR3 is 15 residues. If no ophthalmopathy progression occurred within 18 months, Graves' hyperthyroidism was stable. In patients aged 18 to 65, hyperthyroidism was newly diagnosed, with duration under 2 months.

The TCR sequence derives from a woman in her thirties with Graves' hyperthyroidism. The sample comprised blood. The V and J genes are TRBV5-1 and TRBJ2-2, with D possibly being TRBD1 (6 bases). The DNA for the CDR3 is TGCGCCAGCAACTCGGCAGGGGAGAACACCGGGGAGCTGTTTTTT. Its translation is CASNSAGENTGELFF.